This T cell receptor beta chain was observed in a study of CD8+ T cells in alopecia areata. Overall study: Oral tofacitinib, 5 to 10 mg twice daily, was given in an open-label trial.

Trimming removed 3 bases at V and 5 bases at J, with 7 bases between. The CDR3 extends over 12 amino acids. CDR1 ENHRY and CDR2 SYGVKD come from the germline V gene. Extracted from the samples, RNA was reverse transcribed into cDNA to serve as the sequencing template. TCRdb's copy holds only in-frame clones and misses some; the assay was immunoSEQ multiplex PCR. The repertoire includes roughly 130,000 clones, roughly 58% of them detected once, and roughly 4.8% sits in the top ten. The chain combines TRBV10-3 with TRBJ2-5; D gene uncertain. This receptor was identified in a human donor with alopecia areata. The sequencing here drew on CD4+ T cells sorted from blood, taken at week 0. In nucleotides, the CDR3 is TGTGCCATCAGTGACCGCCAGGAGACCCAGTACTTC. Amino acids: CAISDRQETQYF.